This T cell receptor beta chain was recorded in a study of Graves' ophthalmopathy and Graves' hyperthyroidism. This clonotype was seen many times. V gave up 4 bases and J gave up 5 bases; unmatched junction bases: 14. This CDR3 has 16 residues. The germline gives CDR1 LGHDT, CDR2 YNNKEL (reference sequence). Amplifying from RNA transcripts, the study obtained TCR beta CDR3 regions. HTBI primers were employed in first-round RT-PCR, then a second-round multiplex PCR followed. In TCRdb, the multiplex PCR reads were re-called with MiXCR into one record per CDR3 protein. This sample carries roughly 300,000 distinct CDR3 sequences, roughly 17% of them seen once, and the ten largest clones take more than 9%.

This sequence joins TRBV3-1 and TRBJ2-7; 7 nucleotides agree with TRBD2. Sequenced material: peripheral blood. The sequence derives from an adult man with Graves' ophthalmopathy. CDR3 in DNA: TGTGCCAGCAGCCTTGCGCTCGGGGGAGGGCTTGACGAGCAGTACTTC. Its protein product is CASSLALGGGLDEQYF.